These 32 T cell receptor beta chains came from one sample sequenced in a study of T cell repertoires in cytomegalovirus infection. These TCRs are of unknown antigen specificity. TCRdb passed the reads through MiXCR, listing each CDR3 protein once. The sample carries approximately 340,000 distinct CDR3 sequences, under 35% recorded once. This material consisted of cultured PBMCs, taken from culture after CMV antigen stimulation. The receptors stem from a human donor in good health (CMV status not recorded). Some clones in this sample may be carry-over from other donors' samples.

V gene TRBV29-1 combines with J gene TRBJ2-5; TRBD2 is a possible D gene (5 bases). Germline V gene data show CDR1 as SQVTM and CDR2 as ANQGSEA. This CDR3 contains 13 residues. V was clipped by 6 bases and J by 5 bases, with 16 bases between them. The CDR3 DNA reads TGCAGCGTAGCCGGGAACAGAAGGGAGACCCAGTACTTC. Encoded protein: CSVAGNRRETQYF.

This sequence joins TRBV5-6 and TRBJ2-1; 7 bases are shared with TRBD1. Losses at the gene ends were 0 bases for V and 7 bases for J; bases not matched to a gene: 7. The CDR3 contains 15 residues. Germline CDR1 is SGHDT and CDR2 is YYEEEE. CDR3 region: CASSLGGQLLNEQFF. CDR3 DNA sequence: TGTGCCAGCAGCTTGGGGGGACAGCTACTAAATGAGCAGTTCTTC. Drawing the rest from reference TRBV5-6 and TRBJ2-1, the complete variable domain is DAGVTQSPTHLIKTRGQQVTLRCSPKSGHDTVSWYQQALGQGPQFIFQYYEEEERQRGNFPDRFSGHQFPNYSSELNVNALLLGDSALYLCASSLGGQLLNEQFFGPGTRLTVL.

This clonotype occurred many times. The V gene is TRBV7-2, the J gene TRBJ1-1, with 9 bases that match TRBD1. The V segment lost 5 bases and the J segment 1 base; nucleotides outside the gene matches: 8. Per germline, CDR1 SGHTA and CDR2 FQGNSA. CDR3 length: 16 residues. In DNA form, the CDR3 reads TGTGCCAGCAGCCGGGACAGGGCACGGCAGAACACTGAAGCTTTCTTT. This translates into CASSRDRARQNTEAFF.

This clonotype was seen more than once but under ten times. This rearrangement joins TRBV7-2 to TRBJ1-6, with a weak D call TRBD1 (6 bases). This CDR3 spans 19 amino acids. V was trimmed by 9 bases and J by 0 bases, leaving 24 bases between them. CDR1 SGHTA and CDR2 FQGNSA come from the germline V gene. CDR3 bases: TGTGCCAGTAAGCCCCGGGGGACAACCGCCGGCTCCTATAATTCACCCCTCCACTTT. This translates into CASKPRGTTAGSYNSPLHF.

The chain has TRBV19 and TRBJ2-7; perhaps D is TRBD1 or TRBD2 (5 bases each). V was clipped by 7 bases and J by 1 base, with 14 bases between them. Germline V gene data show CDR1 as LNHDA and CDR2 as SQIVND (reference sequence). The CDR3 runs 14 residues. CDR3 sequence reads: CASTDTGTSYEQYF. DNA of the CDR3: TGTGCCAGTACCGATACCGGGACGTCCTACGAGCAGTACTTC.

This clonotype has a handful of counts. The chain is built from TRBV20-1 and TRBJ2-3, with D unresolved. The CDR3 is 13 amino acids. V lost 3 bases and J lost 2, with 9 bases in between. Germline CDR1 and CDR2: DFQATT and SNEGSKA (reference sequence). The CDR3 loop is CSARDRLTDTQYF. The DNA for the CDR3 is TGCAGTGCTAGGGACCGCCTCACAGATACGCAGTATTTT.

This clonotype was counted a few times. The gene calls are TRBV18 and TRBJ1-5; D remains ambiguous. V was trimmed by 8 bases and J by 2 bases, leaving 19 bases between them. Germline CDR1 is KGHSH and CDR2 is LQKENI. CDR3 size: 16 residues. The CDR3 nucleotides are TGTGCCAGCGCAAGTGCGAGTTCCCAGGGCAATCAGCCCCAGCATTTT. Residues: CASASASSQGNQPQHF.

This clonotype occurred a few times. The rearrangement joins TRBV20-1 to TRBJ1-1; D remains ambiguous. The germline gives CDR1 DFQATT, CDR2 SNEGSKA (reference sequence). This CDR3 has 12 residues. The germline V and J ends were trimmed by 6 bases and 3 bases, with 11 bases remaining between them. Written as DNA, the CDR3 is TGCAGTGCCCGAGTGAGGGACACTGAAGCTTTCTTT. Protein product: CSARVRDTEAFF.

There are many counts of this clonotype. The V and J genes are TRBV7-8 and TRBJ1-3; perhaps TRBD1 as D (6 bases). Trimming stripped 1 base from V and 7 bases from J, with 11 bases between. This CDR3 is 14 amino acids long. Germline CDR1 is SGHVS and CDR2 is FQNEAQ. The CDR3 loop reads CASSLEQGPNTIYF. As DNA, the CDR3 is TGTGCCAGCAGCTTAGAACAGGGCCCGAACACCATATATTTT.

The chain has TRBV10-3 and TRBJ1-2; 11 bases agree with TRBD1. The CDR3 sequence is 16 residues long. The germline V gene encodes CDR1 ENHRY and CDR2 SYGVKD. V gave up 11 bases and J gave up 8 bases; unmatched junction bases: 19. CDR3 residues: CAVSGQGAEVVRGYTF. The CDR3, as DNA: TGTGCCGTCTCAGGACAGGGGGCCGAAGTTGTTAGGGGCTACACCTTC.

The chain has TRBV27 and TRBJ2-7; weak D call: TRBD2 (6 bases). This CDR3 contains 12 residues. Trimming cost V 4 bases and J 4 bases, with 8 bases left between them. The germline V gene has CDR1 MNHEY and CDR2 SMNVEV (reference sequence). DNA of the CDR3: TGTGCCAGCAGTTCGGCGGGATACGAGCAGTACTTC. The encoded protein is CASSSAGYEQYF.

The J gene is TRBJ2-1, the V gene TRBV27; 7 bases fit TRBD1. The CDR3 is 15 residues long. V trimming: 5 bases; J trimming: 2 bases; junction bases outside the gene matches: 6. Germline V lookup: CDR1 MNHEY, CDR2 SMNVEV (reference sequence). CDR3 amino acids: CASSPTGEPYNEQFF. CDR3 coding DNA: TGTGCCAGCAGTCCCACAGGGGAGCCCTACAATGAGCAGTTCTTC.

This clonotype was seen repeatedly, ten times or more. The chain recombines TRBV4-2 with TRBJ1-5; D possibly corresponds to TRBD1 (6 bases). The CDR3 covers 15 residues. V was clipped by 1 base and J by 3 bases, with 10 bases between them. CDR1 and CDR2 (germline): LGHNA, YNFKEQ. As DNA, the CDR3 is TGTGCCAGCAGCCAAGCCGGGACATTCAATCAGCCCCAGCATTTT. Its protein product is CASSQAGTFNQPQHF.

This clonotype was detected only a few times. The CDR3 DNA reads as TGTGCCAGTAGTATAAGTGGAATAGGACAGGGATCCTACGAGCAGTACTTC. Translating gives CASSISGIGQGSYEQYF. This chain links TRBV19 with TRBJ2-7, with TRBD1 identical over 8 bases. The V gene's germline CDR1 is LNHDA and CDR2 SQIVND (reference sequence). The CDR3 is 17 amino acids. V gave up 2 bases and J gave up 1 base; unmatched junction bases: 10.

The sample holds many counts of this clonotype. V usage is TRBV7-6 and J usage is TRBJ2-5, with TRBD2 matching over 12 bases. V lost 1 base and J lost 1; bases outside the gene matches: 4. This CDR3 region has 17 residues. The germline gives CDR1 SGHVS, CDR2 FNYEAQ. The CDR3 bases are TGTGCCAGCAGCTTAGTAGGACTAGCGGGGCTCCAAGAGACCCAGTACTTC. It yields the protein CASSLVGLAGLQETQYF.

This clonotype occurred once. This chain connects TRBV19 to TRBJ2-2, with 9 bases matching TRBD2. Germline CDR1 reads LNHDA; CDR2 reads SQIVND (reference sequence). The CDR3 contains 16 residues. Trimming at V came to 7 bases and at J to 4 bases, leaving 10 bases not matched to a gene. DNA of the CDR3: TGTGCCAGTACCTCTGGTAGCGGGGGAACCACCGGGGAGCTGTTTTTT. Its protein is CASTSGSGGTTGELFF.

This clonotype was seen a handful of times. The V call is TRBV20-1, the J call TRBJ2-7, with D possibly being TRBD1 (6 bases). With 5 bases removed from V and 0 bases from J, the gap between germline ends came to 14 bases. This CDR3 has 14 residues. Germline-derived CDR1 and CDR2 are DFQATT and SNEGSKA (reference sequence). The CDR3 loop is CSASHRESSYEQYF. Here the CDR3 DNA reads TGCAGTGCTTCTCACAGGGAGAGCTCCTACGAGCAGTACTTC.

CDR3 bases: TGTGCCAGCAGACCGACAGGGGCCGGCTTCTACGAGCAGTACTTC. This gives the protein CASRPTGAGFYEQYF. The rearrangement links TRBV3-1 to TRBJ2-7; 8 bases are a match to TRBD1. CDR1 LGHDT and CDR2 YNNKEL come from the germline V gene (reference sequence). The trim removed 6 bases at V and 3 bases at J, leaving 10 bases unmatched. This CDR3 region has 15 residues.

The DNA of the CDR3 is TGTGCCAGCAGCTTATCTGGCGGGGGATACAATGAGCAGTTCTTC. It encodes CASSLSGGGYNEQFF. This sequence joins TRBV7-9 and TRBJ2-1; 7 positions match TRBD2. The trim removed 2 bases at V and 4 bases at J, leaving 5 bases unmatched. CDR1 and CDR2 (germline): SEHNR, FQNEAQ (reference sequence). This CDR3 region has 15 residues.

This clonotype occurred a few times. The rearrangement links TRBV6-2 or TRBV6-3 to TRBJ1-2; D is uncertain. V was shortened by 6 bases and J by 8 bases, with 13 bases between the two germline ends. The CDR3 sequence is 12 residues long. The V gene's germline CDR1 is MNHEY and CDR2 SVGEGT. The CDR3 bases are TGTGCCAGCAGCCGAGGGTTCCGGGGCTACACCTTC. Its protein product is CASSRGFRGYTF.

This clonotype was detected many times. The V and J genes are TRBV19 and TRBJ1-4; possible D gene TRBD1, 6 bases. The V gene lost 4 bases and the J gene lost 0 bases, with 9 bases spanning the gap. The CDR3 extends over 15 amino acids. Germline V lookup: CDR1 LNHDA, CDR2 SQIVND (reference sequence). This CDR3 reads CASSKDSATNEKLFF. CDR3 nucleotides: TGTGCCAGTAGTAAGGACAGTGCAACTAATGAAAAACTGTTTTTT.

This chain connects TRBV6-1 to TRBJ2-3, with 9 nucleotides matching TRBD1. After removal of 2 bases from V and 2 bases from J, the junction contained 5 bases not matched to a gene. This CDR3 contains 16 residues. Germline CDR1 MNHNS, CDR2 SASEGT. The CDR3 sequence is CASSEPGQGNTDTQYF. The DNA for the CDR3 is TGTGCCAGCAGTGAACCCGGACAGGGGAACACAGATACGCAGTATTTT.

The V call is TRBV20-1, the J call TRBJ1-1, with D unclear. Trimming shortened V by 5 bases and J by 5 bases, and 12 bases separated the two germline ends. CDR3 length: 12 residues. CDR1 is DFQATT, CDR2 SNEGSKA, per germline (reference sequence). In DNA form, the CDR3 reads TGCAGTGCTCCCGATTTCGGTACTGAAGCTTTCTTT. Encoded protein: CSAPDFGTEAFF.

The rearrangement links TRBV5-4 to TRBJ2-1, with D possibly being TRBD1 or TRBD2 (6 bases each). Trimming took off 3 bases at V and 3 bases at J, with 13 bases between the two ends. The CDR3 covers 15 residues. CDR1 and CDR2 from the germline V gene are SGHNT and YYREEE (reference sequence). The CDR3 loop reads CASSSGAGLYNEQFF. CDR3 nucleotides: TGTGCCAGCAGCTCGGGGGCGGGACTCTACAATGAGCAGTTCTTC.

There are a few counts of this clonotype. The CDR3 loop reads CASSADRFSPQHF. The CDR3 nucleotides read TGTGCCAGCAGTGCTGACAGGTTTTCGCCCCAGCATTTT. This chain uses TRBV27 with TRBJ1-5; D is perhaps TRBD1 (6 bases). The CDR3 spans 13 residues. V was shortened by 5 bases and J by 9 bases, with 14 bases between the two germline ends. Germline V gene lookup returns CDR1 MNHEY and CDR2 SMNVEV (reference sequence).

This clonotype was picked up a small number of times. The CDR3 region has the DNA TGTGCCAGCAGCCCTAGCGGGGGCGGGGATGAGCAGTTCTTC. Protein: CASSPSGGGDEQFF. The rearrangement joins TRBV12-3 or TRBV12-4 to TRBJ2-1; 10 nucleotides agree with TRBD2. There are 14 residues in the CDR3. V was clipped by 6 bases and J by 8 bases; unmatched bases: 7.

Only a few counts were recorded for this clonotype. The chain employs TRBV28 and TRBJ2-5; 10 bases are shared with TRBD2. The CDR3 covers 15 residues. V lost 5 bases to trimming and J lost 4 bases; unmatched junction nucleotides: 7. Germline V gives CDR1 MDHEN, CDR2 SYDVKM. The CDR3, as DNA: TGTGCCAGCAGTAGCGGGAGGGCCTTAGGAGAGACCCAGTACTTC. Translation: CASSSGRALGETQYF.

This clonotype was seen repeatedly, ten times or more. Here the CDR3 DNA reads TGTGCCAGCAGTAGTAGCGGGAGGCTCCAAGAGACCCAGTACTTC. This translates into CASSSSGRLQETQYF. The chain recombines TRBV12-3 or TRBV12-4 with TRBJ2-5; 10 nucleotides align to TRBD2. The CDR3 is made up of 15 amino acids. V lost 5 bases and J lost 1; bases outside the gene matches: 4.

In its sample, this clonotype was seen a few times. This rearrangement joins TRBV28 to TRBJ1-2; 8 bases map to TRBD1. The CDR3 consists of 15 residues. Germline V gives CDR1 MDHEN, CDR2 SYDVKM. V was pared by 2 bases and J by 3 bases, with 5 bases of the junction left unmatched. The CDR3 loop reads CASSLPGQGDYGYTF. The CDR3 DNA follows: TGTGCCAGCAGTTTACCTGGACAGGGCGACTATGGCTACACCTTC.

This clonotype showed up many times. This chain's CDR3 is CASRTLAGGGSEQFF. As DNA, the CDR3 is TGTGCCAGCAGGACACTAGCGGGAGGGGGTTCTGAGCAGTTCTTC. The V call is TRBV12-3 or TRBV12-4, the J call TRBJ2-1, with TRBD2 matching 13 bases. The CDR3 loop spans 15 amino acids. The ends lost 6 bases at V and 9 bases at J; junction bases unmatched: 8.

The rearrangement joins TRBV10-3 to TRBJ2-3; 7 bases are a match to TRBD2. Unmatched junction bases numbered 8, after V lost 6 bases and J lost 2 bases. This CDR3 spans 15 amino acids. Looked up from germline, CDR1 is ENHRY and CDR2 is SYGVKD. The CDR3 bases are TGTGCCATCAGGTCAACTAGCGAGTCCACAGATACGCAGTATTTT. Translating it yields CAIRSTSESTDTQYF.

This clonotype occurred a few times. This chain links TRBV7-9 with TRBJ2-7; 7 bases are shared with TRBD1. The CDR3 extends over 15 amino acids. Germline CDR1 and CDR2: SEHNR and FQNEAQ (reference sequence). The V gene end was trimmed by 5 bases and the J gene end by 0 bases; junction bases not matched to a gene: 7. The CDR3 sequence is CASSRTGRSSYEQYF. The CDR3 region has the DNA TGTGCCAGCAGCCGGACAGGCAGGAGCTCCTACGAGCAGTACTTC.